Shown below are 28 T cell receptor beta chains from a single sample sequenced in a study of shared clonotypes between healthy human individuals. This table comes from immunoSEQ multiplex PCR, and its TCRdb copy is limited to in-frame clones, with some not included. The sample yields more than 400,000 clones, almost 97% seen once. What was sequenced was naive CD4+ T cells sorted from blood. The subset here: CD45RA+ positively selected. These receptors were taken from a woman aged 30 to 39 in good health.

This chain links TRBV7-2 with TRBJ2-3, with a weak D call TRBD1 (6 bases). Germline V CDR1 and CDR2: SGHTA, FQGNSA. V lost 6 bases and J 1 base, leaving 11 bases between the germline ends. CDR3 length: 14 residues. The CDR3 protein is CASRLNRGTDTQYF. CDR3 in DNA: TGTGCCAGCAGATTAAACAGGGGCACAGATACGCAGTATTTT.

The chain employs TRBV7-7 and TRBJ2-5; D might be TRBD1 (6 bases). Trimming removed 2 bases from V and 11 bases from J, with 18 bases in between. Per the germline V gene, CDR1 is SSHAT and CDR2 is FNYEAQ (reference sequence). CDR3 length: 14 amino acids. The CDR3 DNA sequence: TGTGCCAGCAGCTTAAACAGGGATGTAGGGGAGCAGTACTTC. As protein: CASSLNRDVGEQYF.

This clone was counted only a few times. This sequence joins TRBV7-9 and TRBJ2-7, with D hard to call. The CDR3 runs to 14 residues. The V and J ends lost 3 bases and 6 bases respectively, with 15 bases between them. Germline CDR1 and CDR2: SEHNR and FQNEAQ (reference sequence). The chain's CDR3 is CASSFETLSSEQYF. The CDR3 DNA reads TGTGCCAGCAGCTTCGAAACCCTATCGTCCGAGCAGTACTTC.

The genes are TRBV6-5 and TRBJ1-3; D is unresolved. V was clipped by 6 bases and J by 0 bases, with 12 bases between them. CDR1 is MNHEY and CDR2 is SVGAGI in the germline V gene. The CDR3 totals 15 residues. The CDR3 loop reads CASRKTVFSGNTIYF. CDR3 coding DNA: TGTGCCAGCAGAAAGACGGTTTTCTCTGGAAACACCATATATTTT.

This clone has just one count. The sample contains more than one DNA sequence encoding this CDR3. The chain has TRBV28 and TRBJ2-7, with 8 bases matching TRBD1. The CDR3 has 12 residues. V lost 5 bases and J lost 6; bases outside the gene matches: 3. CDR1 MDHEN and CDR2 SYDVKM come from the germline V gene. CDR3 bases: TGTGCCAGCAGTCTAGACAGGGGCGAGCAGTACTTC. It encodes CASSLDRGEQYF.

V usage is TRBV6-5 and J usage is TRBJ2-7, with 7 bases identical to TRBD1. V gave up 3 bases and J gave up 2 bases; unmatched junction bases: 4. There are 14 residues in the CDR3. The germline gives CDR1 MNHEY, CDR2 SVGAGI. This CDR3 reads CASSYGDSAYEQYF. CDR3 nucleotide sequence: TGTGCCAGCAGTTATGGGGACAGTGCCTACGAGCAGTACTTC.

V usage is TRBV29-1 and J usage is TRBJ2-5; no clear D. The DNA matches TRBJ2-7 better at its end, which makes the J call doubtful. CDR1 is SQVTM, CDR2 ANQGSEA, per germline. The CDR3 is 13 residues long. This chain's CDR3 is CSVRDTESYEQYF. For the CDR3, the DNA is TGCAGCGTCCGAGACACGGAAAGCTACGAGCAGTACTTC.

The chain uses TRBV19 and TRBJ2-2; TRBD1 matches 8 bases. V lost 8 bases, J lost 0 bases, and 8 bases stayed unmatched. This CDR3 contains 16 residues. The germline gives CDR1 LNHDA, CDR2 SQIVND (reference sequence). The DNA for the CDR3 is TGTGCCAGTGGAAGAACAGGGGGAGCGAACACCGGGGAGCTGTTTTTT. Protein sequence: CASGRTGGANTGELFF.

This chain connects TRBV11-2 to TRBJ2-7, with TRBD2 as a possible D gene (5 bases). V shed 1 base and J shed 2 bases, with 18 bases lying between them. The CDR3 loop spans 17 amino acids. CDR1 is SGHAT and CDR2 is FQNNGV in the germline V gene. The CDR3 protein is CASSLGSRAQLTYEQYF. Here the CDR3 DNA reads TGTGCCAGCAGCTTAGGCTCGAGGGCTCAGCTAACCTACGAGCAGTACTTC.

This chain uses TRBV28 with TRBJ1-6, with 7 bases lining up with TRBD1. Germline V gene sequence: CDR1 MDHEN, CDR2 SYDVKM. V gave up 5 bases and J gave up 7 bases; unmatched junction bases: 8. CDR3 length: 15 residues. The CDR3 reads CASSPHDRVNSPLHF. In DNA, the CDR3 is TGTGCCAGCAGTCCCCACGACAGGGTGAATTCACCCCTCCACTTT. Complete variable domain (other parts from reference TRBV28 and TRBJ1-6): DVKVTQSSRYLVKRTGEKVFLECVQDMDHENMFWYRQDPGLGLRLIYFSYDVKMKEKGDIPEGYSVSREKKERFSLILESASTNQTSMYLCASSPHDRVNSPLHFGNGTRLTVT.

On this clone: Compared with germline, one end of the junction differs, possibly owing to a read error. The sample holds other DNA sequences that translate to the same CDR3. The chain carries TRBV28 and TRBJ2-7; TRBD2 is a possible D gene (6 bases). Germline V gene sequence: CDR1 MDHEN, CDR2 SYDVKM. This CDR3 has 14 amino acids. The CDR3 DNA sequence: TGTGCTAGCAGTTCCCCCAGTCCCGGGACTGAGCAGTACTTC. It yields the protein CASSSPSPGTEQYF.

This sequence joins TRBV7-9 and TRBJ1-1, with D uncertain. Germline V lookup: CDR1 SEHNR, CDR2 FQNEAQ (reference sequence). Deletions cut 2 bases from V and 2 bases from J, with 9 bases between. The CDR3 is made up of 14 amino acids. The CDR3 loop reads CASSLPPHNTEAFF. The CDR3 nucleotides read TGTGCCAGCAGCTTACCGCCACACAACACTGAAGCTTTCTTT.

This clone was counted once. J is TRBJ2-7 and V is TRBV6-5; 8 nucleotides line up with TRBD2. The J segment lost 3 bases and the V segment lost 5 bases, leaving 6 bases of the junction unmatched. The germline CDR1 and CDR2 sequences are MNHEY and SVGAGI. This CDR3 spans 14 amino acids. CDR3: CASSPAGGGYEQYF. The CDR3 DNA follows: TGTGCCAGCAGTCCCGCGGGAGGTGGCTACGAGCAGTACTTC.

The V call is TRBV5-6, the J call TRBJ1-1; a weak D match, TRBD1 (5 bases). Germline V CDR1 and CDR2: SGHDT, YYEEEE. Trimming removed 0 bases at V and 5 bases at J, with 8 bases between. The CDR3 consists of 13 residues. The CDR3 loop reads CASSLDRLTEAFF. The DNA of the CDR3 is TGTGCCAGCAGCTTGGACAGGTTAACTGAAGCTTTCTTT. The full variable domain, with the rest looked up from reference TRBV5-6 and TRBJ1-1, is DAGVTQSPTHLIKTRGQQVTLRCSPKSGHDTVSWYQQALGQGPQFIFQYYEEEERQRGNFPDRFSGHQFPNYSSELNVNALLLGDSALYLCASSLDRLTEAFFGQGTRLTVV.

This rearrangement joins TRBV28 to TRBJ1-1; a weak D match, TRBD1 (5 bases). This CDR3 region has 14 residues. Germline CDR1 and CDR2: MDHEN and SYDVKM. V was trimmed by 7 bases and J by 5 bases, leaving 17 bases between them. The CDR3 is CASNLRGVRTEAFF. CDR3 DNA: TGTGCCAGCAACTTGCGGGGGGTCAGGACTGAAGCTTTCTTT.

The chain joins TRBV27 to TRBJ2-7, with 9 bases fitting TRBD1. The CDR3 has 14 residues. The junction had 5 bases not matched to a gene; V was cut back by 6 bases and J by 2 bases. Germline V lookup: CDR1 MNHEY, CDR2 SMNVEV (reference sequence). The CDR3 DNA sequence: TGTGCCAGCAGAACGGGACAGGGTACCTACGAGCAGTACTTC. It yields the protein CASRTGQGTYEQYF.

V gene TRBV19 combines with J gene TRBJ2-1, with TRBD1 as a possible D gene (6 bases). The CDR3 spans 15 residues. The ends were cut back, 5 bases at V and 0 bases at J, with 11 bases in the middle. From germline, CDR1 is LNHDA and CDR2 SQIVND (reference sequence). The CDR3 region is CASSGQISSYNEQFF. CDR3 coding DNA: TGTGCCAGTAGTGGACAGATAAGCTCCTACAATGAGCAGTTCTTC.

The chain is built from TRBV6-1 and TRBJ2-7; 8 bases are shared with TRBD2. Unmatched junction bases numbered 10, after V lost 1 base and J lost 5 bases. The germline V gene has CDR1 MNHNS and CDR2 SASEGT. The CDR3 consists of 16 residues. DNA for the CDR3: TGTGCCAGCAGTGAAGTGGCATCGGGAGGGCCAAACGAGCAGTACTTC. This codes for CASSEVASGGPNEQYF.

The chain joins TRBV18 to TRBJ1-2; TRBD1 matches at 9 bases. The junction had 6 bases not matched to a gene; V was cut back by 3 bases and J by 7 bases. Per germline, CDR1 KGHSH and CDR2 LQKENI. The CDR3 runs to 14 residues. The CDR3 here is CASSPDGTGFGYTF. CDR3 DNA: TGTGCCAGCTCACCGGATGGGACAGGGTTTGGCTACACCTTC. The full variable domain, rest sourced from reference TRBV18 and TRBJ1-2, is NAGVMQNPRHLVRRRGQEARLRCSPMKGHSHVYWYRQLPEEGLKFMVYLQKENIIDESGMPKERFSAEFPKEGPSILRIQQVVRGDSAAYFCASSPDGTGFGYTFGSGTRLTVV.

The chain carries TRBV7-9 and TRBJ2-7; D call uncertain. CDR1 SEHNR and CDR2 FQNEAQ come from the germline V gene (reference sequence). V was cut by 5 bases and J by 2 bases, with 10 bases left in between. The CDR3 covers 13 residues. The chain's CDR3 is CASSRTTAYEQYF. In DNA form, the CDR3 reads TGTGCCAGCAGCCGAACAACGGCCTACGAGCAGTACTTC.

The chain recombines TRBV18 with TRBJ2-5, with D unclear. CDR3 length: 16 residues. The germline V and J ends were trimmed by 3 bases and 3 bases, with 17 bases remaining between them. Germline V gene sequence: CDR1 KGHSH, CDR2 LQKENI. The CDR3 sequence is CASSPRKLGREETQYF. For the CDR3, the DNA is TGTGCCAGCTCACCGCGGAAGTTGGGTAGGGAAGAGACCCAGTACTTC.

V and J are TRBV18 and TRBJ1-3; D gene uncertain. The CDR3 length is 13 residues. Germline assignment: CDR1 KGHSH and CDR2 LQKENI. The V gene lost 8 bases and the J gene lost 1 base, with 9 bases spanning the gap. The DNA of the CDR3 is TGTGCCAGCACGGGAGTTTCTGGAAACACCATATATTTT. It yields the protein CASTGVSGNTIYF.

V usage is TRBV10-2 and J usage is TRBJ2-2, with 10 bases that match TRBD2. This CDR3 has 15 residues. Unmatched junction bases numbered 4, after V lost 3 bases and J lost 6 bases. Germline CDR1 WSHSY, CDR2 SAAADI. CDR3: CASSDSGRPPGELFF. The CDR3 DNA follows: TGCGCCAGCAGTGATAGCGGGAGGCCCCCCGGGGAGCTGTTTTTT.

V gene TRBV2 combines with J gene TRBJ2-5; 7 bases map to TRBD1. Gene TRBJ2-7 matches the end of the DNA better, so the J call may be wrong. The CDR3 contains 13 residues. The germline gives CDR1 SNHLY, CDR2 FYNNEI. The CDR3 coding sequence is TGTGCCAGCGGGACAGCGAGCTCCTACGAGCAGTACTTC. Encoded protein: CASGTASSYEQYF.

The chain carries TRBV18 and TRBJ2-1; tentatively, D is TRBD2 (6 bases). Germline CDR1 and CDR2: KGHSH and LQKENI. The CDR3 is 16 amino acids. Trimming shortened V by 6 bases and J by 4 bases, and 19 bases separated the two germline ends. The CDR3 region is CASSPSRAGSYNEQFF. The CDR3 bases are TGTGCCAGCTCCCCTTCGCGGGCGGGAAGTTACAATGAGCAGTTCTTC. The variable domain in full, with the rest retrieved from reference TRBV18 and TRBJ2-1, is NAGVMQNPRHLVRRRGQEARLRCSPMKGHSHVYWYRQLPEEGLKFMVYLQKENIIDESGMPKERFSAEFPKEGPSILRIQQVVRGDSAAYFCASSPSRAGSYNEQFFGPGTRLTVL.

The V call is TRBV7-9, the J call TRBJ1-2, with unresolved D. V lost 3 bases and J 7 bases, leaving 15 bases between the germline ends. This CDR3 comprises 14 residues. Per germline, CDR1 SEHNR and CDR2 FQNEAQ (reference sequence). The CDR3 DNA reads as TGTGCCAGCAGCTTCAGCAAGGGCCTGAGTGGCTACACCTTC. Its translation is CASSFSKGLSGYTF.

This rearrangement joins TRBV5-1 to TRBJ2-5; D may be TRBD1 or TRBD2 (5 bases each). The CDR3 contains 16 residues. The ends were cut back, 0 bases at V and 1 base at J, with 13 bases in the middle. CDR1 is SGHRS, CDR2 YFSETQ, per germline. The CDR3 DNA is TGCGCCAGCAGCTTGGATGGGGGACGCGTCCAAGAGACCCAGTACTTC. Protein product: CASSLDGGRVQETQYF.

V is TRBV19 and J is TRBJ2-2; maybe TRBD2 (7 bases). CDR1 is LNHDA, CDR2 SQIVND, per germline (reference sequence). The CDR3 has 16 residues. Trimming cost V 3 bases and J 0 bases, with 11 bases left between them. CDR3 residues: CASSINGGPNTGELFF. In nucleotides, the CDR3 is TGTGCCAGTAGTATTAACGGGGGGCCGAACACCGGGGAGCTGTTTTTT.